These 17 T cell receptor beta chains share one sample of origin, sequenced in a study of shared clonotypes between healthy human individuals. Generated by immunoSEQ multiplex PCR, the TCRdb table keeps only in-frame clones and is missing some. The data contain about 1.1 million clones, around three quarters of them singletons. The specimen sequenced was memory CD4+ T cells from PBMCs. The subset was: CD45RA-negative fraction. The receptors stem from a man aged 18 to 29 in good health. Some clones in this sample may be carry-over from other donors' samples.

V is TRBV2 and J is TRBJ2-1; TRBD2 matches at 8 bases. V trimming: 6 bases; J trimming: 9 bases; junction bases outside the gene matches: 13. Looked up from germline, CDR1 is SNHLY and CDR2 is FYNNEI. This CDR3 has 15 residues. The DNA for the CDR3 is TGTGCCAGCAGCGCCGGGACTAGGGAGGGTGTTGAGCAGTTCTTC. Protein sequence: CASSAGTREGVEQFF.

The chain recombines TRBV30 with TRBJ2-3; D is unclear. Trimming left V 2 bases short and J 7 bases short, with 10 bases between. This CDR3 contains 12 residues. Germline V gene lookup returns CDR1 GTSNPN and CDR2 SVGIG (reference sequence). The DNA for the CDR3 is TGTGCCTGGAGTAACAGCAGGAATACGCAGTATTTT. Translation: CAWSNSRNTQYF.

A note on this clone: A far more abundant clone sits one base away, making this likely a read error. The CDR3 DNA is TGTGCCAGCACCGGGGGGAGCTCCTACGAGCAGTACTTC. It specifies CASTGGSSYEQYF. V and J are TRBV2 and TRBJ2-7; 7 nucleotides line up with TRBD2. J was trimmed by 0 bases and V by 7 bases; bases with no gene match: 3. This CDR3 comprises 13 residues. The germline V gene encodes CDR1 SNHLY and CDR2 FYNNEI. Full variable domain (rest looked up from reference TRBV2 and TRBJ2-7): EPEVTQTPSHQVTQMGQEVILRCVPISNHLYFYWYRQILGQKVEFLVSFYNNEISEKSEIFDDQFSVERPDGSNFTLKIRSTKLEDSAMYFCASTGGSSYEQYFGPGTRLTVT.

The DNA for the CDR3 is TGTGCCTGGGGGGACAGGGGTGGTTCACCCCTCCACTTT. As protein: CAWGDRGGSPLHF. The chain couples TRBV30 to TRBJ1-6; 10 bases are a match to TRBD1. This CDR3 is built from 13 residues. With V trimmed by 5 bases and J by 9 bases, 4 bases remained unmatched. CDR1 is GTSNPN and CDR2 is SVGIG in the germline V gene (reference sequence).

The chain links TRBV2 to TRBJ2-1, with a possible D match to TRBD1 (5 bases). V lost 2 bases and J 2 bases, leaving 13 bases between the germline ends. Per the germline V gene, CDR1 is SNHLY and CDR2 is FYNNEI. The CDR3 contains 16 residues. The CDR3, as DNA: TGTGCCAGCAGTGAATGGGGCGTAGGGGCCTACAATGAGCAGTTCTTC. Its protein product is CASSEWGVGAYNEQFF.

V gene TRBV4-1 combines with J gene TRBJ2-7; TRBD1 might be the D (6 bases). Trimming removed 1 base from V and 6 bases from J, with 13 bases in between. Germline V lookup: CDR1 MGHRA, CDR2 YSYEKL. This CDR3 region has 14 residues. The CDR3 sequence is CASSQGTATGEQYF. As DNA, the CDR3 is TGCGCCAGCAGCCAAGGGACAGCCACAGGCGAGCAGTACTTC.

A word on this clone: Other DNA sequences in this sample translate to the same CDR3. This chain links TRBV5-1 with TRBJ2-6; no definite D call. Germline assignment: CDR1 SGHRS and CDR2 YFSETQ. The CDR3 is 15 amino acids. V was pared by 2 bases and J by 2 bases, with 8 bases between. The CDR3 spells CASSFPQAGANVLTF. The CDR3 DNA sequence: TGCGCCAGCAGCTTCCCCCAGGCTGGGGCCAACGTCCTGACTTTC.

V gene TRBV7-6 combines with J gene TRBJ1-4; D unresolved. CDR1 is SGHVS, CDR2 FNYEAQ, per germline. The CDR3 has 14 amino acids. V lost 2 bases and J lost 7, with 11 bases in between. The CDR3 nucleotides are TGTGCCAGCAGCTTACTAGGTAGTAGTGAAAAACTGTTTTTT. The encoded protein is CASSLLGSSEKLFF.

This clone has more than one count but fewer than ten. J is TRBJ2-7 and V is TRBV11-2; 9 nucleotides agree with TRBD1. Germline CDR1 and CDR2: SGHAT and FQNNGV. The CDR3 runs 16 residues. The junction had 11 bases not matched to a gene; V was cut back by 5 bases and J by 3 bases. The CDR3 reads CASSPTGGAGVYEQYF. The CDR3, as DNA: TGTGCCAGCAGCCCGACAGGGGGGGCGGGGGTCTACGAGCAGTACTTC. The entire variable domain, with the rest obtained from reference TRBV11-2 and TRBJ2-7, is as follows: EAGVAQSPRYKIIEKRQSVAFWCNPISGHATLYWYQQILGQGPKLLIQFQNNGVVDDSQLPKDRFSAERLKGVDSTLKIQPAKLEDSAVYLCASSPTGGAGVYEQYFGPGTRLTVT.

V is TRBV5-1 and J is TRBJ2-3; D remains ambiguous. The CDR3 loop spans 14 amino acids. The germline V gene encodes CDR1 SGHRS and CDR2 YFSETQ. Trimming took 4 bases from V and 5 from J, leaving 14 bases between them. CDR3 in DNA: TGCGCCAGCAGCGTGACCCGACGGCTAGATACGCAGTATTTT. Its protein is CASSVTRRLDTQYF.

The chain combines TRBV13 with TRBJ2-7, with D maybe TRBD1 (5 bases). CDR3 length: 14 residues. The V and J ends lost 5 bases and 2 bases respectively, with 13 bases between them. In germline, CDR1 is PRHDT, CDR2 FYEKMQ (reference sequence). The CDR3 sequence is CASSITTVTYEQYF. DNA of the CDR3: TGTGCCAGCAGCATAACGACAGTGACCTACGAGCAGTACTTC.

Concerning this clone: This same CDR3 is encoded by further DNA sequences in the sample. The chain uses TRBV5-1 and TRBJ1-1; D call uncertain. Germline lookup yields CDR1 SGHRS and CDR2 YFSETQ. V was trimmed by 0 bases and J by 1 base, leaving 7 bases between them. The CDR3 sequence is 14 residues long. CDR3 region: CASSLASGNTEAFF. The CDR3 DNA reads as TGCGCCAGCAGCTTGGCCTCAGGGAACACTGAAGCTTTCTTT.

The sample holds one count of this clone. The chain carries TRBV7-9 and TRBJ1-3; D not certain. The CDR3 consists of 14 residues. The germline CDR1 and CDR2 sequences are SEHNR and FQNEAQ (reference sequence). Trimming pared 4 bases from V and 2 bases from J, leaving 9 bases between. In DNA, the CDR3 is TGTGCCAGCAGCTCTCTCTCCACTGGAAACACCATATATTTT. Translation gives CASSSLSTGNTIYF.

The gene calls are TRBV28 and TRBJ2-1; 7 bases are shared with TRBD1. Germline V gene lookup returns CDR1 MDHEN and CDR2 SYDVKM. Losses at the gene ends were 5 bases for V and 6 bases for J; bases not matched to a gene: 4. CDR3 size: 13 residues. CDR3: CASSRQGANEQFF. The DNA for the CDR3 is TGTGCCAGCAGTCGACAGGGTGCCAATGAGCAGTTCTTC.

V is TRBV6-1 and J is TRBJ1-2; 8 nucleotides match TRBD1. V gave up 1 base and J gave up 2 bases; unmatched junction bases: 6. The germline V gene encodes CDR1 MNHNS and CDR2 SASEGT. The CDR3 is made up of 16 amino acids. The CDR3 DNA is TGTGCCAGCAGTGAAGTAGGACAGGGTGGAAACTATGGCTACACCTTC. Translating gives CASSEVGQGGNYGYTF.

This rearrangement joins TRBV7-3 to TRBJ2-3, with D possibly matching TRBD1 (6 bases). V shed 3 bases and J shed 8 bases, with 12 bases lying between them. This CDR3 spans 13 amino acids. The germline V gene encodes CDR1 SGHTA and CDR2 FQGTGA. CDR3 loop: CASSLNRVSTQYF. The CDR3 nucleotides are TGTGCCAGCAGCTTGAACAGGGTCAGTACGCAGTATTTT.

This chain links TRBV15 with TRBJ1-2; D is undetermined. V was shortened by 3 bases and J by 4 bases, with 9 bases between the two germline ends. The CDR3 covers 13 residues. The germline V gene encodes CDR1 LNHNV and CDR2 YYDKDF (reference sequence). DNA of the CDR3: TGTGCCACCAGCAGCGCTGCAGGCTATGGCTACACCTTC. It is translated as CATSSAAGYGYTF.